The rows below give T cell receptor beta chains drawn from one sample of a study of Ad26.COV2.S vaccination and SARS-CoV-2 variants. Method: immunoSEQ multiplex PCR; TCRdb's copy keeps in-frame clones and lacks some. The table has a few hundred thousand clones, about 90% seen once. The starting material was peripheral blood, obtained in a trial of Ad26.COV2.S vaccine versus placebo. The receptors were sampled from a person aged 18-65 years who received the Ad26.COV2.S COVID-19 vaccine or a placebo. Each CDR3 is given with its conserved first and last residue. The order of the fields is J gene, V gene, D gene, clone size, CDR3 protein, CDR3 DNA. D genes are given only for firm matches. Only some rows state a clone size, as once, few, many or a class for expanded clones.

TRBJ1-1 | TRBV5-6 | TRBD1 | - | CASSQDRSNTEAFF | TGTGCCAGCAGCCAGGACAGGTCGAACACTGAAGCTTTCTTT
TRBJ2-1 | TRBV5-6 | TRBD1 | - | CASSLDRVRVLF | TGTGCCAGCAGCCTCGACAGGGTGCGGGTGCTCTTC
TRBJ2-7 | TRBV5-6 | - | - | CASSLWGYEQYF | TGTGCCAGCAGCTTGTGGGGCTACGAGCAGTACTTC
TRBJ2-6 | TRBV28 | - | - | CASRSLSGANVLTF | TGTGCCAGCAGATCCCTCTCTGGGGCCAACGTCCTGACTTTC
TRBJ2-7 | TRBV7-2 | TRBD2 | - | CASSTPSGGLYEQYF | TGTGCCAGCAGCACCCCTAGCGGGGGGTTGTACGAGCAGTACTTC
TRBJ1-2 | TRBV10-2 | - | - | CAVGRDYGYTF | TGCGCGGTAGGCAGAGATTATGGCTACACCTTC
TRBJ1-5 | TRBV6-2/TRBV6-3 | - | - | CASSPDSTNQPQHF | TGTGCCAGCAGCCCCGACAGCACCAATCAGCCCCAGCATTTT
TRBJ2-5 | TRBV5-1 | - | - | CASSLAAGVGETQYF | TGCGCCAGCAGCTTGGCGGCAGGAGTGGGAGAGACCCAGTACTTC
TRBJ2-1 | TRBV10-3 | - | - | CAISESWGIYNEQFF | TGTGCCATCAGTGAGAGTTGGGGGATCTACAATGAGCAGTTCTTC
TRBJ2-1 | TRBV27 | TRBD1 | - | CASNTGGSYNEQFF | TGTGCCAGCAACACAGGGGGCAGCTACAATGAGCAGTTCTTC
TRBJ2-3 | TRBV28 | - | - | CASSIGSYNTQYF | TGTGCCAGCAGTATCGGGAGCTATAATACGCAGTATTTT
TRBJ2-6 | TRBV3-1/TRBV3-2 | - | - | CASSLDRTGANVLTF | TGTGCCAGCAGCCTGGACAGAACCGGGGCCAACGTCCTGACTTTC
TRBJ2-7 | TRBV4-1 | - | once | CASSQGPSQPYEQYF | TGCGCCAGCAGCCAGGGACCGAGCCAACCTTACGAGCAGTACTTC
TRBJ2-7 | TRBV6-1 | - | - | CASSEEYKTPPLYEQYF | TGTGCCAGCAGTGAAGAATATAAGACACCGCCCCTTTACGAGCAGTACTTC
TRBJ2-1 | TRBV28 | TRBD2 | - | CASSPIAGIIYNEQFF | TGTGCCAGCAGTCCGATAGCGGGGATTATATACAATGAGCAGTTCTTC
TRBJ2-3 | TRBV10-3 | TRBD2 | - | CAISEHLAGVIRAQYF | TGTGCCATCAGTGAACATCTAGCGGGGGTCATTCGGGCGCAGTATTTT
TRBJ1-6 | TRBV4-3 | - | - | CASSQDRARGDNSPLHF | TGCGCCAGCAGCCAAGACAGGGCGCGGGGGGATAATTCACCCCTCCACTTT
TRBJ1-1 | TRBV30 | TRBD1 | few | CAWSSGTGEAFF | TGTGCCTGGAGTTCCGGGACAGGGGAAGCTTTCTTT
TRBJ2-6 | TRBV5-1 | - | once | CASSPGRSSGANVLTF | TGCGCCAGCAGCCCGGGACGAAGCTCTGGGGCCAACGTCCTGACTTTC
TRBJ2-7 | TRBV28 | - | - | CASTAWGRSVNHYEQYF | TGTGCCAGCACCGCGTGGGGCAGGTCGGTCAACCACTACGAGCAGTACTTC
TRBJ2-4 | TRBV11-2 | TRBD2 | - | CASSLDTAGGVEAKNIQYF | TGTGCCAGCAGCTTAGACACAGCGGGGGGCGTAGAAGCCAAAAACATTCAGTACTTC
TRBJ2-5 | TRBV5-4 | - | once | CASSSHETQYF | TGTGCCAGCAGCTCTCACGAGACCCAGTACTTC
TRBJ2-5 | TRBV24-1 | - | many | CATSDFRVPCRETQYF | TGTGCCACCAGTGATTTCCGGGTACCATGCAGGGAGACCCAGTACTTC
TRBJ2-2 | TRBV11-3 | TRBD1 | - | CASSLDRVTGELFF | TGTGCCAGCAGCCTGGACAGGGTCACCGGGGAGCTGTTTTTT
TRBJ1-1 | TRBV19 | TRBD1 | - | CASSIRDRVNTEAFF | TGTGCCAGTAGTATTCGGGACAGGGTGAACACTGAAGCTTTCTTT